This T cell receptor (beta chain) was obtained from a study of T cell responses to AZD1222 COVID-19 vaccine. Study observations and caveats: Unmutated regions of variants are reportedly targeted by nearly half of spike-specific TCRs.

V dropped 1 base and J dropped 0 bases, with 9 bases sitting between them. The CDR3 extends over 16 amino acids. Germline V gene data show CDR1 as SNHLY and CDR2 as FYNNEI. Assay used: immunoSEQ multiplex PCR; TCRdb lists only in-frame clones, some missing. The table lists around 100,000 clones, about 89% of them singletons. Concerning this clone itself: No antigen is known for it.

The sample here was peripheral blood, taken on day 0 of AZD1222 vaccination. This TCR was sampled from an adult in good health. The rearrangement uses TRBV2 and TRBJ2-2, with a weak D call TRBD1 (5 bases). The CDR3 spells CASSEGQIANTGELFF. In DNA, the CDR3 is TGTGCCAGCAGTGAAGGACAGATCGCGAACACCGGGGAGCTGTTTTTT.